This T cell receptor beta chain was documented in a study of blood T cell repertoires in COVID-19. Using immunoSEQ multiplex PCR, the repertoire was profiled, and TCRdb retains in-frame clones only, with some absent. The repertoire holds hundreds of thousands of clones, with about 89% as singletons. V lost 5 bases and J lost 3, with 13 bases in between. Per the germline V gene, CDR1 is SGHTA and CDR2 is FQGNSA. The CDR3 has 14 residues. Input material: peripheral blood. The sequence was obtained from a young woman with acute or convalescent COVID-19. The chain recombines TRBV7-2 with TRBJ1-1; D possibly corresponds to TRBD1 (5 bases). The CDR3, as DNA: TGTGCCAGCAGCCTGGGGGGGGTCGACACTGAAGCTTTCTTT. It translates to CASSLGGVDTEAFF.